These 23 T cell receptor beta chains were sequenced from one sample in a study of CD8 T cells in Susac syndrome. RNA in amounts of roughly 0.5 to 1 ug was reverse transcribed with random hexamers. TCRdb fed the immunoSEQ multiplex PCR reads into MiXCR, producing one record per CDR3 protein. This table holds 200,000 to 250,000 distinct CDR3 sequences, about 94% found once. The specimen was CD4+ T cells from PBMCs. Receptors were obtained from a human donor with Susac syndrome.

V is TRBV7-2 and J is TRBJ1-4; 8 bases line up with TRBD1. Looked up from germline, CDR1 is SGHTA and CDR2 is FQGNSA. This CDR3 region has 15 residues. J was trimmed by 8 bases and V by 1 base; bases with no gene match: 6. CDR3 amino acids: CASSLVQGAGEKLFF. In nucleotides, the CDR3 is TGTGCCAGCAGCTTAGTCCAGGGGGCTGGGGAAAAACTGTTTTTT. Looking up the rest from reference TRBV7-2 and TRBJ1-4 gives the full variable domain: GAGVSQSPSNKVTEKGKDVELRCDPISGHTALYWYRQSLGQGLEFLIYFQGNSAPDKSGLPSDRFSAERTGGSVSTLTIQRTQQEDSAVYLCASSLVQGAGEKLFFGSGTQLSVL.

Here the CDR3 DNA reads TGTGCCAGCAGCGTAGCCCCTTCGACGGATGGCTACACCTTC. Its protein product is CASSVAPSTDGYTF. The chain joins TRBV9 to TRBJ1-2; no clear D. Germline CDR1 is SGDLS and CDR2 is YYNGEE. The CDR3 is made up of 14 amino acids. The V end was cut by 0 bases, the J end by 6 bases, with 12 bases between.

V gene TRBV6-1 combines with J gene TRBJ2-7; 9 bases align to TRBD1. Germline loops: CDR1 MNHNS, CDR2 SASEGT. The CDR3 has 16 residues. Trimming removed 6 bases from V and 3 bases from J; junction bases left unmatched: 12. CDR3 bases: TGTGCCAGCAGCCTAGGGTTGGGGACAGGGAACTACGAGCAGTACTTC. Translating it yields CASSLGLGTGNYEQYF.

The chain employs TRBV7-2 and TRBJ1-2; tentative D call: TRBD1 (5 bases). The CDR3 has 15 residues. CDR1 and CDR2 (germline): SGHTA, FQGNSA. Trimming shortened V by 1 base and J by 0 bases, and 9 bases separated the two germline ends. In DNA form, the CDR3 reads TGTGCCAGCAGCTTAGGGGGGACCACTAACTATGGCTACACCTTC. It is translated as CASSLGGTTNYGYTF.

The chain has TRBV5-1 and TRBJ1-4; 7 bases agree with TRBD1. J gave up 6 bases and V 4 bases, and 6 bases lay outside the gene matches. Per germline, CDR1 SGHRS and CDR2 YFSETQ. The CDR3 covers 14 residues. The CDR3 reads CASSPRGQYEKLFF. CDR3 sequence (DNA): TGCGCCAGCAGCCCTAGGGGACAGTATGAAAAACTGTTTTTT.

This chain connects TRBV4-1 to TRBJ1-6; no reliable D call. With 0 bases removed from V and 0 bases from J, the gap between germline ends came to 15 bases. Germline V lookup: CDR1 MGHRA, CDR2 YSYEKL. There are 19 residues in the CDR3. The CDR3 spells CASSQEMRPLSSYNSPLHF. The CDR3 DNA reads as TGCGCCAGCAGCCAAGAGATGAGGCCCCTGAGCTCCTATAATTCACCCCTCCACTTT.

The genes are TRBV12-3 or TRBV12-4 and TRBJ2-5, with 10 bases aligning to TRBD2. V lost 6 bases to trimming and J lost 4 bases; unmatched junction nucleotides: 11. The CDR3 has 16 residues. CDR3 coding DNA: TGTGCCAGCAGCTATCAGCGGGGGGGCCTAGGAGAGACCCAGTACTTC. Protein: CASSYQRGGLGETQYF.

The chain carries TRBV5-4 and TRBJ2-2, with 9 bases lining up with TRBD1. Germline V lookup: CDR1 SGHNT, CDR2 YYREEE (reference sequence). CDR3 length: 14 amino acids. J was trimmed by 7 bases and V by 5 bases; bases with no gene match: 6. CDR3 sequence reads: CASRPGQGIGELFF. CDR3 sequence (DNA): TGTGCCAGCAGACCGGGACAGGGAATCGGGGAGCTGTTTTTT.

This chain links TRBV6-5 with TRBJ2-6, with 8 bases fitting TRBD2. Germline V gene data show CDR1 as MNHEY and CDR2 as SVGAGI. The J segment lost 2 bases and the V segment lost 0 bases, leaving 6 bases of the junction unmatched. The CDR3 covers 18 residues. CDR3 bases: TGTGCCAGCAGTTACTCGGGTCGGGGGGGGCCTGGGGCCAACGTCCTGACTTTC. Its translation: CASSYSGRGGPGANVLTF.

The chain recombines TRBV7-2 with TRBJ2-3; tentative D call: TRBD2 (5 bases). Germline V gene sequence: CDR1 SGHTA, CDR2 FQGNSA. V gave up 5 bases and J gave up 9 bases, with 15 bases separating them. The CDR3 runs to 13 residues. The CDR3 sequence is CASSLGSGLTQYF. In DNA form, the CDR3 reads TGTGCCAGCAGCCTAGGGAGCGGCCTCACGCAGTATTTT.

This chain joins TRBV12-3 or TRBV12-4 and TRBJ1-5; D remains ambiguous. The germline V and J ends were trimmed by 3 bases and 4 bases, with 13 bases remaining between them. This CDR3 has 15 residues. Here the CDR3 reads CASSFRPLSNQPQHF. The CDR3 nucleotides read TGTGCCAGCAGTTTTAGGCCTCTCTCTAATCAGCCCCAGCATTTT.

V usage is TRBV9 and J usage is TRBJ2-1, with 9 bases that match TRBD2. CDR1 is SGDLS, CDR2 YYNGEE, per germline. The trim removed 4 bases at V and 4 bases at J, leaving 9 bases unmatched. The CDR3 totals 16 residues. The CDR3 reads CASSPRDAGGYNEQFF. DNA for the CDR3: TGTGCCAGCAGCCCTCGGGATGCGGGGGGGTACAATGAGCAGTTCTTC.

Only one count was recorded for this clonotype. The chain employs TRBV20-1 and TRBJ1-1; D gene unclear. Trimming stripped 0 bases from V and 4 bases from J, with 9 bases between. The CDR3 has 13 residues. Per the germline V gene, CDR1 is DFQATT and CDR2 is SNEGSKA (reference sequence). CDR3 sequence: CSARDPARTEAFF. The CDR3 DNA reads TGCAGTGCTAGAGATCCGGCGCGCACTGAAGCTTTCTTT.

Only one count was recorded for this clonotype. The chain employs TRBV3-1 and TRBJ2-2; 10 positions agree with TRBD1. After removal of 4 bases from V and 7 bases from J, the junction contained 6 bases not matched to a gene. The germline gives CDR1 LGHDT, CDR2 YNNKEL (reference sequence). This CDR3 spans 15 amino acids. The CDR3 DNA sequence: TGTGCCAGCAGCCGAGACAGGGGGCCGGGCGGGGAGCTGTTTTTT. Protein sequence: CASSRDRGPGGELFF.

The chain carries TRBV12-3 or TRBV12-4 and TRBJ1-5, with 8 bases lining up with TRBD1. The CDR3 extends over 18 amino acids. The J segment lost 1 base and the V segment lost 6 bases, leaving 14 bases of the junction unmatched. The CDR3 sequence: CASRLGVDNRGSNQPQHF. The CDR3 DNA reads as TGTGCCAGCAGACTTGGGGTGGACAACAGGGGGAGCAATCAGCCCCAGCATTTT.

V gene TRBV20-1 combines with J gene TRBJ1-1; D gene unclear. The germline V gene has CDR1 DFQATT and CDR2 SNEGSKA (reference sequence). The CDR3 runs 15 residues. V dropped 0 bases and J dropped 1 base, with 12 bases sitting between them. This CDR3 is CSARDPGRSNTEAFF. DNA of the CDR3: TGCAGTGCTAGAGATCCGGGGAGGTCGAACACTGAAGCTTTCTTT.

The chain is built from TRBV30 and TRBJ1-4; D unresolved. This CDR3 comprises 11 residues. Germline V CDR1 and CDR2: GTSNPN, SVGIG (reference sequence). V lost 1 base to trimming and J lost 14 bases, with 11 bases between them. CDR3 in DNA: TGTGCCTGGAGTGAGACTAGTGGGCTGTTTTTT. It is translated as CAWSETSGLFF.

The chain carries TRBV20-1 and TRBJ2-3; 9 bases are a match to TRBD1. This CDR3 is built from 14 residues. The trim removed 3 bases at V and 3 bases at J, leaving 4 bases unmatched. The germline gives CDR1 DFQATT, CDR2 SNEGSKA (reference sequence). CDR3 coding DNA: TGCAGTGCTAGGGTGGGACAGGGAACAGATACGCAGTATTTT. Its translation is CSARVGQGTDTQYF.

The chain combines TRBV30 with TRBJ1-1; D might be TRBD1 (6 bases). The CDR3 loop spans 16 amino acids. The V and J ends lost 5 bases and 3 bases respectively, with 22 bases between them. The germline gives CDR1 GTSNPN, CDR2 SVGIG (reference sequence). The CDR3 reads CAWARLTGIGDTEAFF. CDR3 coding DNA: TGTGCCTGGGCCCGCCTCACAGGGATAGGGGACACTGAAGCTTTCTTT. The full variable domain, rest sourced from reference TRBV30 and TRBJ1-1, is SQTIHQWPATLVQPVGSPLSLECTVEGTSNPNLYWYRQAAGRGLQLLFYSVGIGQISSEVPQNLSASRPQDRQFILSSKKLLLSDSGFYLCAWARLTGIGDTEAFFGQGTRLTVV.

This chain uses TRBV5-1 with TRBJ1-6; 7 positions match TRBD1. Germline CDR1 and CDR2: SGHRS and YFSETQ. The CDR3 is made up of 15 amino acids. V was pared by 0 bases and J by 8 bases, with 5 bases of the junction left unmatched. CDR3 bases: TGCGCCAGCAGCTTGGGAGGCAGGGGGGATTCACCCCTCCACTTT. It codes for CASSLGGRGDSPLHF.

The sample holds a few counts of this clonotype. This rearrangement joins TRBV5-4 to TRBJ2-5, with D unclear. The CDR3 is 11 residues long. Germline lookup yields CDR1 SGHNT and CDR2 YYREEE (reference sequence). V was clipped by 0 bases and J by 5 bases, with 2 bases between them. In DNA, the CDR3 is TGTGCCAGCAGCTTGGATGAGACCCAGTACTTC. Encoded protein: CASSLDETQYF.

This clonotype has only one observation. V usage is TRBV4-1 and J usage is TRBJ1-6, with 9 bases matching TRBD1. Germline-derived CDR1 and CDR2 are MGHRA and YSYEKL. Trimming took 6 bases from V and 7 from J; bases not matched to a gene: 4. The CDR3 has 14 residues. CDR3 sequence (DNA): TGCGCCAGCAGGGGGACAGGGCAGAATTCACCCCTCCACTTT. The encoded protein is CASRGTGQNSPLHF.

The CDR3 is CASSQDYGSGNTIYF. CDR3 in DNA: TGCGCCAGCAGCCAAGATTACGGATCTGGAAACACCATATATTTT. This chain links TRBV4-3 with TRBJ1-3; D gene uncertain. Trimming stripped 0 bases from V and 1 base from J, with 7 bases between. CDR1 is LGHNA and CDR2 is YSLEER in the germline V gene. The CDR3 length is 15 residues.